These T cell receptor beta chains were read from a single sample in a study of cytomegalovirus exposure and HLA in healthy donors. Sequencing was performed with immunoSEQ multiplex PCR; in TCRdb, only in-frame clones are kept and a portion is missing. The table includes some 200,000 clones, approximately 82% detected once. Sequences were obtained from PBMCs. The receptors here all came from a man between 18 and 29 years old in good health and CMV-seronegative. Each CDR3 is given with its conserved first and last residue. The D gene is left open where the match is weak. Clone size appears in some rows only: once, few, many, or a class for an expanded clone.

d_call: -
v_call: TRBV5-1
clone_size: -
j_call: TRBJ1-2
cdr3_aa: CASSVKGGYGYTF
cdr3_nt: TGCGCCAGCAGCGTGAAGGGGGGGTATGGCTACACCTTC

d_call: -
v_call: TRBV19
clone_size: -
j_call: TRBJ2-3
cdr3_aa: CASSKTSGTDTQYF
cdr3_nt: TGTGCCAGTAGTAAGACTAGTGGGACAGATACGCAGTATTTT

d_call: TRBD2
v_call: TRBV28
clone_size: few
j_call: TRBJ2-1
cdr3_aa: CASRSGLAGQEQFF
cdr3_nt: TGTGCCAGCAGGTCGGGACTAGCGGGCCAAGAGCAGTTCTTC

d_call: -
v_call: TRBV7-2
clone_size: -
j_call: TRBJ2-7
cdr3_aa: CASSSRTISYEQYF
cdr3_nt: TGTGCCAGCAGCTCTCGGACTATTTCCTACGAGCAGTACTTC

d_call: -
v_call: TRBV7-6
clone_size: few
j_call: TRBJ1-1
cdr3_aa: CASSHGGRNTEAFF
cdr3_nt: TGTGCCAGCAGCCACGGGGGGAGGAACACTGAAGCTTTCTTT

d_call: -
v_call: TRBV10-3
clone_size: -
j_call: TRBJ1-4
cdr3_aa: CAISQSTGEGDEKLFF
cdr3_nt: TGTGCCATCAGCCAAAGTACCGGAGAGGGGGATGAAAAACTGTTTTTT

d_call: TRBD2
v_call: TRBV29-1
clone_size: -
j_call: TRBJ2-3
cdr3_aa: CSVAGTSGRAPSTDTQYF
cdr3_nt: TGCAGCGTAGCCGGGACTAGCGGGAGGGCCCCCAGCACAGATACGCAGTATTTT

d_call: -
v_call: TRBV27
clone_size: few
j_call: TRBJ1-5
cdr3_aa: CASSFLPSPNQPQHF
cdr3_nt: TGTGCCAGCAGTTTCCTCCCCTCTCCCAATCAGCCCCAGCATTTT

d_call: -
v_call: TRBV11-3
clone_size: -
j_call: TRBJ2-2
cdr3_aa: CASSSNTGELFF
cdr3_nt: TGTGCCAGCAGCTCCAATACCGGGGAGCTGTTTTTT

d_call: -
v_call: TRBV6-1
clone_size: once
j_call: TRBJ1-1
cdr3_aa: CASSDLDTNTEAFF
cdr3_nt: TGTGCCAGCAGTGACCTTGACACGAACACTGAAGCTTTCTTT

d_call: TRBD1
v_call: TRBV4-2
clone_size: -
j_call: TRBJ1-5
cdr3_aa: CASSQGQGGQPQHF
cdr3_nt: TGTGCCAGCAGCCAAGGACAGGGCGGTCAGCCCCAGCATTTT

d_call: TRBD2
v_call: TRBV7-8
clone_size: -
j_call: TRBJ2-3
cdr3_aa: CASREPELAGHTQYF
cdr3_nt: TGTGCCAGCAGGGAACCGGAACTAGCGGGTCATACGCAGTATTTT

d_call: -
v_call: TRBV27
clone_size: -
j_call: TRBJ1-3
cdr3_aa: CASSSGFSGNTIYF
cdr3_nt: TGTGCCAGCAGTTCAGGGTTCTCTGGAAACACCATATATTTT

d_call: -
v_call: TRBV6-1
clone_size: -
j_call: TRBJ1-4
cdr3_aa: CASTSQGSNEKLFF
cdr3_nt: TGTGCCAGCACCTCACAGGGATCTAATGAAAAACTGTTTTTT

d_call: -
v_call: TRBV5-1
clone_size: -
j_call: TRBJ2-1
cdr3_aa: CASSLDYYNEQFF
cdr3_nt: TGCGCCAGCAGCCTGGACTACTACAATGAGCAGTTCTTC

d_call: TRBD1
v_call: TRBV30
clone_size: -
j_call: TRBJ1-2
cdr3_aa: CAWKVPDRGFDYTF
cdr3_nt: TGTGCCTGGAAGGTCCCCGACAGGGGGTTTGACTACACCTTC

d_call: -
v_call: TRBV27
clone_size: -
j_call: TRBJ2-6
cdr3_aa: CASSLSERSGANVLTF
cdr3_nt: TGTGCCAGCAGTTTAAGTGAGCGATCTGGGGCCAACGTCCTGACTTTC

d_call: -
v_call: TRBV5-6
clone_size: -
j_call: TRBJ2-3
cdr3_aa: CASSLATGPADTQYF
cdr3_nt: TGTGCCAGCAGCTTGGCCACAGGTCCTGCGGATACGCAGTATTTT

d_call: -
v_call: TRBV6-4
clone_size: -
j_call: TRBJ1-1
cdr3_aa: CASSETLGLNTEAFF
cdr3_nt: TGTGCCAGCAGTGAAACCTTAGGACTCAACACTGAAGCTTTCTTT

d_call: -
v_call: TRBV6-1
clone_size: -
j_call: TRBJ1-5
cdr3_aa: CASSETGLTEYQPQHF
cdr3_nt: TGTGCCAGCAGTGAAACAGGCCTGACAGAATATCAGCCCCAGCATTTT

d_call: -
v_call: TRBV27
clone_size: -
j_call: TRBJ2-1
cdr3_aa: CASSLGLKLGNEQFF
cdr3_nt: TGTGCCAGCAGTTTGGGACTGAAGCTTGGCAATGAGCAGTTCTTC

d_call: TRBD2
v_call: TRBV4-1
clone_size: -
j_call: TRBJ2-1
cdr3_aa: CASSLLGLAGPSSYNEQFF
cdr3_nt: TGCGCCAGCAGCCTCCTGGGACTAGCGGGCCCGAGCTCCTACAATGAGCAGTTCTTC

d_call: -
v_call: TRBV7-9
clone_size: -
j_call: TRBJ1-2
cdr3_aa: CASSLDERQYGYTF
cdr3_nt: TGTGCCAGCAGCTTAGACGAGCGACAGTATGGCTACACCTTC

d_call: -
v_call: TRBV6-5
clone_size: -
j_call: TRBJ1-2
cdr3_aa: CASSPRGDGYTF
cdr3_nt: TGTGCCAGCAGTCCCCGGGGGGATGGCTACACCTTC

d_call: TRBD2
v_call: TRBV2
clone_size: -
j_call: TRBJ2-7
cdr3_aa: CASCTPLAGGRFPYEQYF
cdr3_nt: TGTGCCAGCTGTACCCCTCTAGCGGGAGGGCGGTTCCCCTACGAGCAGTACTTC

d_call: TRBD1
v_call: TRBV6-5
clone_size: -
j_call: TRBJ2-7
cdr3_aa: CASSYSVTGAYEQYF
cdr3_nt: TGTGCCAGCAGTTACTCAGTGACAGGGGCCTACGAGCAGTACTTC

d_call: -
v_call: TRBV27
clone_size: -
j_call: TRBJ2-7
cdr3_aa: CASSLKGGGGPNTYEQYF
cdr3_nt: TGTGCCAGCAGTTTAAAAGGTGGAGGCGGACCCAACACCTACGAGCAGTACTTC

d_call: TRBD2
v_call: TRBV5-1
clone_size: once
j_call: TRBJ2-7
cdr3_aa: CASSFLAGTPYEQYF
cdr3_nt: TGCGCCAGCAGCTTTCTAGCGGGAACACCGTACGAGCAGTACTTC

d_call: -
v_call: TRBV27
clone_size: few
j_call: TRBJ2-1
cdr3_aa: CASSVDWEEQFF
cdr3_nt: TGTGCCAGCAGTGTCGACTGGGAGGAGCAGTTCTTC

d_call: TRBD2
v_call: TRBV7-8
clone_size: -
j_call: TRBJ2-7
cdr3_aa: CASSLARWRLAGPYEQYF
cdr3_nt: TGTGCCAGCAGCTTAGCGCGGTGGCGGCTAGCGGGGCCATACGAGCAGTACTTC

d_call: -
v_call: TRBV9
clone_size: -
j_call: TRBJ2-1
cdr3_aa: CASSVLALNEQFF
cdr3_nt: TGTGCCAGCAGCGTACTAGCGCTCAATGAGCAGTTCTTC

d_call: -
v_call: TRBV11-2
clone_size: -
j_call: TRBJ2-3
cdr3_aa: CASSLGASFTDTQYF
cdr3_nt: TGTGCCAGCAGCTTAGGGGCTAGCTTCACAGATACGCAGTATTTT

d_call: TRBD2
v_call: TRBV10-3
clone_size: -
j_call: TRBJ2-2
cdr3_aa: CATRGLAGDPDSSSGELFF
cdr3_nt: TGTGCCACCAGGGGGCTAGCGGGAGACCCGGATTCTTCTTCCGGGGAGCTGTTTTTT

d_call: -
v_call: TRBV6-1
clone_size: -
j_call: TRBJ2-7
cdr3_aa: CASSGTWGRESYEQYF
cdr3_nt: TGTGCCAGCAGTGGGACATGGGGGCGCGAGTCCTACGAGCAGTACTTC

d_call: -
v_call: TRBV7-9
clone_size: -
j_call: TRBJ1-1
cdr3_aa: CSSSYTPGQNTEAFF
cdr3_nt: TGTTCCAGCAGTTACACCCCGGGACAGAACACTGAAGCTTTCTTT

d_call: -
v_call: TRBV11-1
clone_size: few
j_call: TRBJ2-7
cdr3_aa: CASSSINYEQYF
cdr3_nt: TGTGCCAGCAGCTCTATCAATTACGAGCAGTACTTC

d_call: TRBD2
v_call: TRBV10-3
clone_size: -
j_call: TRBJ2-2
cdr3_aa: CAISRLAGGNTGELFF
cdr3_nt: TGTGCCATCAGTAGACTAGCGGGAGGGAACACCGGGGAGCTGTTTTTT

d_call: TRBD1
v_call: TRBV5-1
clone_size: once
j_call: TRBJ1-2
cdr3_aa: CASSAGTEDGYTF
cdr3_nt: TGCGCCAGCAGCGCTGGGACAGAGGATGGCTACACCTTC

d_call: TRBD1
v_call: TRBV10-1
clone_size: -
j_call: TRBJ2-1
cdr3_aa: CASSSGQGEGNEQFF
cdr3_nt: TGCGCCAGCAGTTCCGGACAGGGGGAAGGCAATGAGCAGTTCTTC

d_call: -
v_call: TRBV7-3
clone_size: -
j_call: TRBJ1-2
cdr3_aa: CASSFLSGGGYTF
cdr3_nt: TGTGCCAGCAGCTTCCTGAGCGGGGGGGGCTACACCTTC

d_call: TRBD2
v_call: TRBV28
clone_size: -
j_call: TRBJ2-7
cdr3_aa: CASSETSGNEQYF
cdr3_nt: TGTGCCAGCAGTGAGACTAGCGGGAACGAGCAGTACTTC

d_call: TRBD1
v_call: TRBV4-1
clone_size: -
j_call: TRBJ2-3
cdr3_aa: CASSQDWDRFTDTQYF
cdr3_nt: TGCGCCAGCAGCCAAGATTGGGACAGATTCACAGATACGCAGTATTTT

d_call: -
v_call: TRBV25-1
clone_size: few
j_call: TRBJ2-5
cdr3_aa: CASAGLFETQYF
cdr3_nt: TGTGCCAGCGCGGGACTTTTCGAGACCCAGTACTTC

d_call: -
v_call: TRBV7-3
clone_size: -
j_call: TRBJ1-4
cdr3_aa: CASNGGQPATNEKLFF
cdr3_nt: TGTGCCAGCAACGGGGGGCAACCGGCAACTAATGAAAAACTGTTTTTT

d_call: TRBD2
v_call: TRBV5-1
clone_size: -
j_call: TRBJ2-5
cdr3_aa: CASAEGGTSQETQYF
cdr3_nt: TGCGCCAGCGCCGAAGGCGGGACTAGTCAAGAGACCCAGTACTTC

d_call: -
v_call: TRBV27
clone_size: few
j_call: TRBJ2-7
cdr3_aa: CASSSSGVPFYEQYF
cdr3_nt: TGTGCCAGCAGTTCCTCAGGGGTCCCTTTCTACGAGCAGTACTTC

d_call: TRBD1
v_call: TRBV29-1
clone_size: -
j_call: TRBJ2-5
cdr3_aa: CSAQTGVAETQYF
cdr3_nt: TGCAGCGCCCAGACAGGGGTAGCTGAGACCCAGTACTTC

d_call: -
v_call: TRBV19
clone_size: -
j_call: TRBJ1-1
cdr3_aa: CASTSSGGGDTEAFF
cdr3_nt: TGTGCCAGTACTTCCAGCGGGGGAGGAGACACTGAAGCTTTCTTT

d_call: TRBD2
v_call: TRBV7-8
clone_size: -
j_call: TRBJ2-2
cdr3_aa: CASSSWTSGSAGELFF
cdr3_nt: TGTGCCAGCAGTTCTTGGACTAGCGGGAGTGCCGGGGAGCTGTTTTTT

d_call: -
v_call: TRBV5-5
clone_size: -
j_call: TRBJ2-2
cdr3_aa: CASSLYGEANTGELFF
cdr3_nt: TGTGCCAGCAGCTTGTACGGGGAAGCGAACACCGGGGAGCTGTTTTTT

d_call: -
v_call: TRBV6-5
clone_size: -
j_call: TRBJ2-7
cdr3_aa: CASSYRGLAYEQYF
cdr3_nt: TGTGCCAGCAGTTATAGGGGGTTAGCCTACGAGCAGTACTTC